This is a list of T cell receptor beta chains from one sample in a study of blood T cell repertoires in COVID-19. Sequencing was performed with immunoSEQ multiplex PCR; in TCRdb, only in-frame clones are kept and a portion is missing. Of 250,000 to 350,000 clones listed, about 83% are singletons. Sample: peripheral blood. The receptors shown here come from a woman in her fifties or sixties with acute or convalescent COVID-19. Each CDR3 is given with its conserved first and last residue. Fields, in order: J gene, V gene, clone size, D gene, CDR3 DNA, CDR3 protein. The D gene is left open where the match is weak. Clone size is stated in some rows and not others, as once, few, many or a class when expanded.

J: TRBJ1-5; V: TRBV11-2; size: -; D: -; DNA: TGTGCCAGCAGCTTGGGCGCAGGGTTTTATAGCAATCAGCCCCAGCATTTT; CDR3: CASSLGAGFYSNQPQHF
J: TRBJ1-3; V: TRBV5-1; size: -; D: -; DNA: TGCGCCAGCAGCTTGTTTCCGGGGTCTGGAAACACCATATATTTT; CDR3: CASSLFPGSGNTIYF
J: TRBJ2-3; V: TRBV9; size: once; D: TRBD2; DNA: TGTGCCAGCAGCGTAGTAGCGGGAGGGTCAGATACGCAGTATTTT; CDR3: CASSVVAGGSDTQYF
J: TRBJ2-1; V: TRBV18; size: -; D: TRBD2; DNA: TGTGCCAGCTCACCAGCCAGCCTAGCGGGCAATGAGCAGTTCTTC; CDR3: CASSPASLAGNEQFF
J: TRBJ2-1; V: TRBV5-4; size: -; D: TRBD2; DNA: TGTGCCAGCAGCCCAGAGGGACTAGGGATCGGCGGTGGGCAGTTCTTC; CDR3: CASSPEGLGIGGGQFF
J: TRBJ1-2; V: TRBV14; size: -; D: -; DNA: TGTGCCAGCAGGGGGGCTGCGTATGGCTACACCTTC; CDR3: CASRGAAYGYTF
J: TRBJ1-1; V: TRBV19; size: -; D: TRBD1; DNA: TGTGCCAGTAGTTCCCAGGGGGCGGGTAACACTGAAGCTTTCTTT; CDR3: CASSSQGAGNTEAFF
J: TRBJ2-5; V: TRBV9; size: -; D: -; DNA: TGTGCCAGCAGCGTAGTGGACTACTGGGGGGAGACCCAGTACTTC; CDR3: CASSVVDYWGETQYF
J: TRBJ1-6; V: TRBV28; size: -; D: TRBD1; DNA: TGTGCCAGCAGTTTAGACAGGGTCTCACCCCTCCACTTT; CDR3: CASSLDRVSPLHF
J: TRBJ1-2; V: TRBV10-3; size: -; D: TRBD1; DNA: TGTGCCATCAGTGATTTCACCGGGACAGGGGGTTTAAGCTACACCTTC; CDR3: CAISDFTGTGGLSYTF
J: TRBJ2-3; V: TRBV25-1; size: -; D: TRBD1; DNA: TGTGCCAGCATAGGGACAGGACCTTCCTCTAGCACAGATACGCAGTATTTT; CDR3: CASIGTGPSSSTDTQYF
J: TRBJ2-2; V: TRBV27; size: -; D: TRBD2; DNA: TGTGCCAGCAGTTGGGCGGGAGGGAACACCGGGGAGCTGTTTTTT; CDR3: CASSWAGGNTGELFF
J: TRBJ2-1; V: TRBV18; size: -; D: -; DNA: TGTGCCAGCTCACCACGTGGGGCGGATAGCTCCTACAATGAGCAGTTCTTC; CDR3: CASSPRGADSSYNEQFF
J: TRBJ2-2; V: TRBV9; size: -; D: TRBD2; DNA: TGTGCCAGCAGCGCGCAGGGACTACCAAACACCGGGGAGCTGTTTTTT; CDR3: CASSAQGLPNTGELFF
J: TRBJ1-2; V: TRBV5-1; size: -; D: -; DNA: TGCGCCAGCAGCCCAGGACAGCTGAACTATGGCTACACCTTC; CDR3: CASSPGQLNYGYTF
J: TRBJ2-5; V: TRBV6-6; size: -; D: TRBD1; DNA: TGTGCCACGGGCTCAACAGGGGGAGAGACCCAGTACTTC; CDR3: CATGSTGGETQYF
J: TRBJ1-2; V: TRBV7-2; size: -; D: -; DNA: TGTGCCAGCAGCCCGCAGGGCTTCGGCTACACCTTC; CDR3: CASSPQGFGYTF
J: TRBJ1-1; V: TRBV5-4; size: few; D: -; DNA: TGTGCCAGCAGCTCTGCTGGACAGAGTTCGAACACTGAAGCTTTCTTT; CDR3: CASSSAGQSSNTEAFF
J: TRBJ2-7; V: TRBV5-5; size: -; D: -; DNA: TGTGCCAGCAGTCTTAGCGGCGCCTACGAGCAGTACTTC; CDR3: CASSLSGAYEQYF
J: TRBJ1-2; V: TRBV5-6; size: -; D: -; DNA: TGTGCCAGCAGCTTGTTTGCGGGCGGGTCGTATGGCTACACCTTC; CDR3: CASSLFAGGSYGYTF
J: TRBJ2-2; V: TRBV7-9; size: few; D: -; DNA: TGTGCCAGCAGCTCGGAGCGGGACACCGGGGAGCTGTTTTTT; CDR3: CASSSERDTGELFF
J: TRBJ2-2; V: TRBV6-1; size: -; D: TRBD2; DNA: TGTGCCAGCAGTGATTGGGGACTAGCGGGAACAGGGGAGCTGTTTTTT; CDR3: CASSDWGLAGTGELFF
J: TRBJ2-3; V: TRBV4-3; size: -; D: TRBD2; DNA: TGCGCCAGCAGCCCCCAATCTAGCGGAGCTAGCACAGATACGCAGTATTTT; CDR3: CASSPQSSGASTDTQYF
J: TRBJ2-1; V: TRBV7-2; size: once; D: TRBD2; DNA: TGTGCCAGCAGCTTAGAACTAGCGGGATTTAGCTCCTACAATGAGCAGTTCTTC; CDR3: CASSLELAGFSSYNEQFF
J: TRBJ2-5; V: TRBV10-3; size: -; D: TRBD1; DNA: TGTGCCATCAGTTTCGGACAGGGGGAAGGAGAGACCCAGTACTTC; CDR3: CAISFGQGEGETQYF
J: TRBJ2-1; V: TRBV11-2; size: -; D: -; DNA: TGTGCCAGCAGCTCCCCCCGGGGGAATCACAATGAGCAGTTCTTC; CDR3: CASSSPRGNHNEQFF
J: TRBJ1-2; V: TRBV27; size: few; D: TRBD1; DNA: TGTGCCAGCAGTCCAGGACAGGACTACTCTAACTATGGCTACACCTTC; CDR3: CASSPGQDYSNYGYTF
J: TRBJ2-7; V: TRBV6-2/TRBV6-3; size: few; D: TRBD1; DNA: TGTGCCAGCAGTGCGACAGGGGAGGACGAGCAGTACTTC; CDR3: CASSATGEDEQYF
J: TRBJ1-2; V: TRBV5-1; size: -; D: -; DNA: TGCGCCAGCAGCTTGGGGGGGCCGGAGGGCTACACCTTC; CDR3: CASSLGGPEGYTF
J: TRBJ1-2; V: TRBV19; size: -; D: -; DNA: TGTGCCAGTTTCGGCGACCAAACGAGGGATGGCTACACCTTC; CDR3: CASFGDQTRDGYTF
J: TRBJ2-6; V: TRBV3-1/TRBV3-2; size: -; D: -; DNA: TGTGCCAGCAGCCAAGATCCCGCAGGGCACTCTGGGGCCAACGTCCTGACTTTC; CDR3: CASSQDPAGHSGANVLTF
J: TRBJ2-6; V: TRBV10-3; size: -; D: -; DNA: TGTGCCATCAGTGAGTCTTTAGGGGGAGCGGGGGCCAACGTCCTGACTTTC; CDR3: CAISESLGGAGANVLTF
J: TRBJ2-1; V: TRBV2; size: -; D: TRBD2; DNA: TGTGCCAGCAGTGTCACTAGCGGTTACAATGAGCAGTTCTTC; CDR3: CASSVTSGYNEQFF
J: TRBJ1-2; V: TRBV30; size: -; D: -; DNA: TGTGCCTGGAGTTACAGGGTTCCTAACTATGGCTACACCTTC; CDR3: CAWSYRVPNYGYTF